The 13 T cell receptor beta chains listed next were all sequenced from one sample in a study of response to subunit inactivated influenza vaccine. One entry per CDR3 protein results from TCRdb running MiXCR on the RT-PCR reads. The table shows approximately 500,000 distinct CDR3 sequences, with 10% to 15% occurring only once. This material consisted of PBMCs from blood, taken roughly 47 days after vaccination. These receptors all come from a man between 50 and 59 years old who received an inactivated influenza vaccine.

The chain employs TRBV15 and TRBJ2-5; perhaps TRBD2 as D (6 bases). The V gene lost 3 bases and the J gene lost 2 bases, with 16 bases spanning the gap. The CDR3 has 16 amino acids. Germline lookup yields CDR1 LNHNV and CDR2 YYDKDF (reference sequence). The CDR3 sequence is CATSSPLAGTQETQYF. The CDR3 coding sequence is TGTGCCACCAGCAGTCCCCTAGCAGGGACTCAAGAGACCCAGTACTTC.

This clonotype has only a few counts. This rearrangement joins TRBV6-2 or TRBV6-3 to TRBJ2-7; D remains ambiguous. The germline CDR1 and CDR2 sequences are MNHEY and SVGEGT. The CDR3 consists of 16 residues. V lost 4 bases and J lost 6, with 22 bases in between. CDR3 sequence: CASSLWPSGSRTEQYF. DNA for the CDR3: TGTGCCAGCAGTTTATGGCCGTCTGGAAGTAGGACCGAGCAGTACTTC.

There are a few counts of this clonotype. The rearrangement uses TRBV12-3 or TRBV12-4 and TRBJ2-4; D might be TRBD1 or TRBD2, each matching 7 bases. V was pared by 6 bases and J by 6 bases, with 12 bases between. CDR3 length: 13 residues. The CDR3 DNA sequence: TGTGCCAGCAGCCCAGGGGGGGGAAACATTCAGTACTTC. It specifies CASSPGGGNIQYF.

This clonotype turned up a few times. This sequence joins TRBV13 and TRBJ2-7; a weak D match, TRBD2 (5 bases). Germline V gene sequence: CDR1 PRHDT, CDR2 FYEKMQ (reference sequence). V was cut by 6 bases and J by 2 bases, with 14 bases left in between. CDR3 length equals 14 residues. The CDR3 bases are TGTGCCAGCAGTGTGGCGAGCGGCCCCTACGAGCAGTACTTC. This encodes CASSVASGPYEQYF.

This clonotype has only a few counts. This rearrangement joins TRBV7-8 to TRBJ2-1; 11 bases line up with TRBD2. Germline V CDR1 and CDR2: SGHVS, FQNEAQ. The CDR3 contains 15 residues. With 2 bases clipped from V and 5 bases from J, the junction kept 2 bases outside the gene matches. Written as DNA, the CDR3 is TGTGCCAGCAGCTTATTAGCGGGAGGGCACAATGAGCAGTTCTTC. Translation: CASSLLAGGHNEQFF.

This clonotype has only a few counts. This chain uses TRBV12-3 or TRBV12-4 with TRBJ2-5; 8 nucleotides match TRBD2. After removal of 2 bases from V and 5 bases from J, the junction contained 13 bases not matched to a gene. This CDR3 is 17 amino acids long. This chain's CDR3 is CASSLTGGAPYQETQYF. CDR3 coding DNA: TGTGCCAGCAGTTTAACCGGGGGGGCCCCATATCAGGAGACCCAGTACTTC.

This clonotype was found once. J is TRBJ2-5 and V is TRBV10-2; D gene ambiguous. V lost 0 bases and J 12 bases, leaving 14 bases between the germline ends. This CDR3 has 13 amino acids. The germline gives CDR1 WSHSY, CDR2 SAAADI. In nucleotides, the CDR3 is TGCGCCAGCAGTGAGTCGTGGCCTAACGTAAAGTACTTC. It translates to CASSESWPNVKYF.

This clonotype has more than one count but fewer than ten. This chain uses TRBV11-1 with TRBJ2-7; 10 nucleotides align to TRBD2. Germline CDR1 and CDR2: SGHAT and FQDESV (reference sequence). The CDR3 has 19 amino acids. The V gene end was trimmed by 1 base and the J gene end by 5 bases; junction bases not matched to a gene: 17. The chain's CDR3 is CASSLGLIAGGRNRDEQYF. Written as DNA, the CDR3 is TGTGCCAGCAGCTTAGGATTGATAGCGGGAGGAAGAAATCGGGACGAGCAGTACTTC.

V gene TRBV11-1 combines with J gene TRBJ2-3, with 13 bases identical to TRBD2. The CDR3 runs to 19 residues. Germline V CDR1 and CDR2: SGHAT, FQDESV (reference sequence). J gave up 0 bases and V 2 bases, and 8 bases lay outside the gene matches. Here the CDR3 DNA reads TGTGCCAGCAGCTTACCGGCGACTAGCGGGGGGCCCAGCACAGATACGCAGTATTTT. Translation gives CASSLPATSGGPSTDTQYF.

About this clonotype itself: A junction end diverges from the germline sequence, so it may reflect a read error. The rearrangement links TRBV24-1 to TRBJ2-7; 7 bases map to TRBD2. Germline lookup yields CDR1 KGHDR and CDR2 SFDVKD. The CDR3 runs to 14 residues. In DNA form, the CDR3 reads TGTGGCACCAGTGACCGGGGGGAGAACTACGAGCAGTACTTC. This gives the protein CGTSDRGENYEQYF.

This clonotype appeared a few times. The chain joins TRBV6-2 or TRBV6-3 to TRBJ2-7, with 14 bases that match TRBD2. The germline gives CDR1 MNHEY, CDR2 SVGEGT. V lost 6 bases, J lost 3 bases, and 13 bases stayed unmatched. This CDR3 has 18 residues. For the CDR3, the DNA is TGTGCCAGCAGCCAGGGACTAGCGGGGGCCTCGACGGACTACGAGCAGTACTTC. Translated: CASSQGLAGASTDYEQYF.

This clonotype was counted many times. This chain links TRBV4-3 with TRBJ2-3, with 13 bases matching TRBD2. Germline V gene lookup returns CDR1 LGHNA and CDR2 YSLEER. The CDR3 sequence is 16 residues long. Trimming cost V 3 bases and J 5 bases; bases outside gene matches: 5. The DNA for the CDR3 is TGCGCCAGCAGCCAGGGACTAGCGGGAAGGGAAGATACGCAGTATTTT. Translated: CASSQGLAGREDTQYF.

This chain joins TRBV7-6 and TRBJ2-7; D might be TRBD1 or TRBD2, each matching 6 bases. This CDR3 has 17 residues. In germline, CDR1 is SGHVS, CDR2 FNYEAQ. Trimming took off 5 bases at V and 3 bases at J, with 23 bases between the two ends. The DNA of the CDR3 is TGTGCCAGCAGCCCCTCAGGGTGGGGGGCGCGGGTCTACGAGCAGTACTTC. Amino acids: CASSPSGWGARVYEQYF. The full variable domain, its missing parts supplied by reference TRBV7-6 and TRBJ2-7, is GAGVSQSPRYKVTKRGQDVALRCDPISGHVSLYWYRQALGQGPEFLTYFNYEAQQDKSGLPNDRFSAERPEGSISTLTIQRTEQRDSAMYRCASSPSGWGARVYEQYFGPGTRLTVT.